This T cell receptor beta chain was found in a study of identical twins. With template switching, a universal primer site was added, and the cDNA carried unique molecular identifiers. TCRdb fed the 5' RACE reads into MiXCR, producing one record per CDR3 protein. The sample yields hundreds of thousands of distinct CDR3 sequences, about 22% seen once. This clonotype was observed a few times. Its antigen is unknown. The V end was cut by 6 bases, the J end by 6 bases, with 15 bases between. CDR3 size: 14 residues. Broader study findings: Zero-insertion findings could be partly confounded by invariant cells (MAIT and iNKT cells).

The same sample was also studied in work on yellow fever vaccine responses in identical twins. That work states: Twins reportedly showed a vaccine T cell response that seemed partly convergent and partly personalized.

The chain links TRBV12-3 or TRBV12-4 to TRBJ2-1; weak D call: TRBD2 (6 bases). The sequence derives from a woman under 30 in good health. What was sequenced was CD4+ T cells sorted from blood. The CDR3 loop is CASRGQGLTNEQFF. DNA of the CDR3: TGTGCCAGCAGGGGTCAGGGACTGACCAATGAGCAGTTCTTC.